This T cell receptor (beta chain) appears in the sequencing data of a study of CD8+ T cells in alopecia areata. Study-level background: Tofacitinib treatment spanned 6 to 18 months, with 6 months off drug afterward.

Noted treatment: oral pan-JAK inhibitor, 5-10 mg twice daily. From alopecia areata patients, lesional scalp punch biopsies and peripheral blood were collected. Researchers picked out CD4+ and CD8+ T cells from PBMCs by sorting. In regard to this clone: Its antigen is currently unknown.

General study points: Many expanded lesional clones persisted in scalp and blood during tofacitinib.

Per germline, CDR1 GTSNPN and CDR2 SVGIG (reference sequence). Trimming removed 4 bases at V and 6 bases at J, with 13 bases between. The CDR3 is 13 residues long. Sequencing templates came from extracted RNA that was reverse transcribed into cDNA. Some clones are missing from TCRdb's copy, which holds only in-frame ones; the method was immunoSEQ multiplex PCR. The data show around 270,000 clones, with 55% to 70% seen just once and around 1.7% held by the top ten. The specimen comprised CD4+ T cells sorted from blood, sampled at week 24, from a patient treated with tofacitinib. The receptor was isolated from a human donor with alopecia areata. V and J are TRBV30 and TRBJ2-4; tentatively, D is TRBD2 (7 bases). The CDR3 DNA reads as TGTGCCTGGACGGGGGGCTCGGTAAACATTCAGTACTTC. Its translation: CAWTGGSVNIQYF.